These 7 T cell receptor beta chains were sequenced from one sample in a study of PD-L1 blockade in urothelial cancer. Stated time point: pretreatment peripheral blood. Repertoires were generated with immunoSEQ multiplex PCR, while TCRdb's copy carries only in-frame clones and drops some. The table has 98,000 or so clones, 90% seen once; the top ten hold 1.5% to 2%. Sequenced here: PBMCs, sampled around atezolizumab (anti-PD-L1) treatment. Receptors originate from a man aged 60-69 years with urothelial cancer.

The chain joins TRBV5-4 to TRBJ2-5, with a weak D call TRBD2 (5 bases). Between the trimmed V and J ends, which lost 4 bases and 1 base, there was a span of 17 bases. In germline, CDR1 is SGHNT, CDR2 YYREEE (reference sequence). The CDR3 loop spans 16 amino acids. The DNA of the CDR3 is TGTGCCAGCAGCAGCCCTAGGGCGGGTATCCAAGAGACCCAGTACTTC. It codes for CASSSPRAGIQETQYF.

The V call is TRBV7-3, the J call TRBJ2-2; D call uncertain. CDR1 and CDR2 (germline): SGHTA, FQGTGA. The CDR3 covers 13 residues. The germline V and J ends were trimmed by 6 bases and 6 bases, with 11 bases remaining between them. Here the CDR3 DNA reads TGTGCCAGCAGTTCCCTCCCGGCCGGGGAGCTGTTTTTT. It yields the protein CASSSLPAGELFF.

CDR3 residues: CASSQLGTGQGNTIYF. CDR3 nucleotide sequence: TGTGCCAGCAGTCAACTCGGGACGGGACAGGGAAACACCATATATTTT. The V gene is TRBV7-9, the J gene TRBJ1-3, with 7 bases fitting TRBD1. CDR3 length: 16 residues. Trimming at V came to 6 bases and at J to 4 bases, leaving 12 bases not matched to a gene. Looked up from germline, CDR1 is SEHNR and CDR2 is FQNEAQ (reference sequence). Using reference TRBV7-9 and TRBJ1-3 for the parts outside the CDR3, the full variable domain is DTGVSQNPRHKITKRGQNVTFRCDPISEHNRLYWYRQTLGQGPEFLTYFQNEAQLEKSRLLSDRFSAERPKGSFSTLEIQRTEQGDSAMYLCASSQLGTGQGNTIYFGEGSWLTVV.

J is TRBJ2-7 and V is TRBV7-2; 15 positions agree with TRBD2. V shed 6 bases, J shed 4 bases, and the junction held 10 bases outside the gene matches. In germline, CDR1 is SGHTA, CDR2 FQGNSA. This CDR3 contains 17 residues. CDR3 protein: CASRSAPGLAGGYEQYF. As DNA, the CDR3 is TGTGCCAGCAGATCGGCCCCGGGACTAGCGGGGGGTTACGAGCAGTACTTC.

This rearrangement joins TRBV5-1 to TRBJ2-3, with 10 bases lining up with TRBD2. CDR1 SGHRS and CDR2 YFSETQ come from the germline V gene. Trimming took 5 bases from V and 4 from J; bases not matched to a gene: 7. This CDR3 contains 15 residues. The CDR3 sequence: CASSSSGSQADTQYF. In nucleotides, the CDR3 is TGCGCCAGCAGTTCTAGCGGGAGCCAGGCAGATACGCAGTATTTT.

This chain links TRBV9 with TRBJ2-1; D possibly corresponds to TRBD2 (6 bases). The germline V gene encodes CDR1 SGDLS and CDR2 YYNGEE. The CDR3 is 16 residues long. The V and J ends lost 0 bases and 1 base respectively, with 11 bases between them. The CDR3 spells CASSVEVGGSYNEQFF. The CDR3 DNA reads as TGTGCCAGCAGCGTAGAGGTCGGGGGTTCCTACAATGAGCAGTTCTTC.

V usage is TRBV29-1 and J usage is TRBJ2-1; 9 bases line up with TRBD2. With 2 bases clipped from V and 7 bases from J, the junction kept 12 bases outside the gene matches. CDR1 is SQVTM, CDR2 ANQGSEA, per germline. The CDR3 totals 16 residues. The CDR3 nucleotides are TGCAGCGTTGAATTCTCCGTAGCGGGAGCGATAAATGAGCAGTTCTTC. It translates to CSVEFSVAGAINEQFF.